Listed below are T cell receptor beta chains from one sample, sequenced in a study of cytomegalovirus exposure and HLA in healthy donors. Here immunoSEQ multiplex PCR was the method, and the copy in TCRdb shows in-frame clones only, minus some. The data contain 120,000 or so clones, 65% to 80% of them seen just once; the ten biggest clones take up about 2.6%. Sample: PBMCs. The origin of the receptors is a woman in her thirties or forties in good health and CMV-seropositive. The CDR3 runs from the conserved cysteine through the conserved F or W. A D gene is named only where the DNA matches it firmly. Clone size appears in some rows only: once, few, many, or a class for an expanded clone.

d_gene	abundance	len	v_gene	j_gene	CDR3aa	CDR3nt
-	-	12	TRBV6-5	TRBJ2-5	CASRNREETQYF	TGTGCCAGCAGGAACAGGGAAGAGACCCAGTACTTC
-	-	13	TRBV9	TRBJ1-6	CASSVAMVSPLHF	TGTGCCAGCAGCGTAGCTATGGTTTCACCCCTCCACTTT
-	once	17	TRBV18	TRBJ1-5	CASSPTGGGTSNQPQHF	TGTGCCAGCTCACCGACCGGGGGAGGGACGAGCAATCAGCCCCAGCATTTT
-	-	14	TRBV4-1	TRBJ1-6	CASSQDQGNSPLHF	TGCGCCAGCAGCCAAGATCAGGGGAATTCACCCCTCCACTTT
-	-	13	TRBV10-3	TRBJ1-3	CATTDSSGNTIYF	TGTGCCACCACGGACAGCTCTGGAAACACCATATATTTT
-	-	16	TRBV5-4	TRBJ1-4	CASSFGPAGPNEKLFF	TGTGCCAGCAGCTTCGGCCCGGCAGGCCCTAATGAAAAACTGTTTTTT
TRBD1	-	14	TRBV5-1	TRBJ1-5	CASSSGTGREPQHF	TGCGCCAGCAGCTCCGGGACAGGGAGGGAGCCCCAGCATTTT
-	once	14	TRBV15	TRBJ2-7	CATSREDYQAEQYF	TGTGCCACCAGCAGAGAGGACTATCAGGCCGAGCAGTACTTC
-	-	13	TRBV7-3	TRBJ2-4	CASSLSGGARLYF	TGTGCCAGCAGCTTAAGTGGGGGGGCTAGGCTGTACTTC
-	-	13	TRBV9	TRBJ1-2	CASSVLGGDGYTF	TGTGCCAGCAGCGTACTTGGCGGGGATGGCTACACCTTC
TRBD1	-	16	TRBV14	TRBJ1-2	CASSQGQGSLSYGYTF	TGTGCCAGCAGCCAGGGACAGGGTTCATTGTCTTATGGCTACACCTTC
-	few	16	TRBV4-1	TRBJ1-4	CASSRSPRTTNEKLFF	TGCGCCAGCAGCCGATCCCCCAGAACAACTAATGAAAAACTGTTTTTT
TRBD2	-	15	TRBV10-2	TRBJ2-5	CASSEVAGGQKTQYF	TGCGCCAGCAGTGAAGTAGCGGGGGGTCAAAAGACCCAGTACTTC
-	-	15	TRBV10-3	TRBJ2-2	CAISDSGRNTGELFF	TGTGCCATCAGTGACTCTGGCAGAAACACCGGGGAGCTGTTTTTT
-	few	13	TRBV10-1	TRBJ1-1	CASSVNRNTEAFF	TGCGCCAGCAGTGTTAACAGGAACACTGAAGCTTTCTTT
-	few	16	TRBV15	TRBJ1-1	CATSRGILSVNTEAFF	TGTGCCACCAGCAGAGGCATCCTGTCGGTGAACACTGAAGCTTTCTTT
TRBD1	-	16	TRBV2	TRBJ2-3	CASRPSPGQYTDTQYF	TGTGCCAGCAGGCCTTCTCCGGGACAGTACACAGATACGCAGTATTTT
TRBD2	-	16	TRBV7-9	TRBJ2-1	CASSPGTSGGEHEQFF	TGTGCCAGCAGCCCAGGGACTAGCGGGGGTGAGCATGAGCAGTTCTTC
TRBD2	-	13	TRBV6-1	TRBJ2-5	CARGREGVETQYF	TGTGCCAGAGGGCGGGAGGGAGTAGAGACCCAGTACTTC
-	-	15	TRBV7-2	TRBJ2-7	CASSYRLEASYEQYF	TGTGCCAGCAGCTACAGGTTAGAGGCCTCCTACGAGCAGTACTTC
TRBD1	-	12	TRBV2	TRBJ2-7	CASSRQGYEQYF	TGTGCCAGCAGTCGACAGGGGTACGAGCAGTACTTC
-	-	12	TRBV7-9	TRBJ2-1	CSSSLVSNEQFF	TGTTCCAGCAGCTTAGTTAGCAATGAGCAGTTCTTC
-	-	14	TRBV6-1	TRBJ1-1	CASSDRGSRTEAFF	TGTGCCAGCAGTGACAGGGGATCTCGGACTGAAGCTTTCTTT
-	-	14	TRBV19	TRBJ1-6	CASSITPPGSPLHF	TGTGCCAGTAGTATTACCCCGCCGGGGTCACCCCTCCACTTT
-	-	13	TRBV7-2	TRBJ2-1	CASSASGGNEQFF	TGTGCCAGCAGCGCCTCCGGGGGCAATGAGCAGTTCTTC
TRBD2	-	15	TRBV6-1	TRBJ2-5	CASRRGTRGEETQYF	TGTGCCAGCAGGCGCGGGACTAGGGGAGAAGAGACCCAGTACTTC
-	-	15	TRBV2	TRBJ2-7	CASSEGRGGPYEQYF	TGTGCCAGCAGTGAAGGGCGGGGAGGCCCCTACGAGCAGTACTTC
TRBD1	-	14	TRBV18	TRBJ2-5	CASSPTGQEETQYF	TGTGCCAGCTCACCGACGGGACAGGAAGAGACCCAGTACTTC
-	-	12	TRBV2	TRBJ2-5	CASRLVRETQYF	TGTGCCAGCAGGCTGGTCCGGGAGACCCAGTACTTC
-	-	15	TRBV7-9	TRBJ2-3	CASSFQGGGTDTQYF	TGTGCCAGCAGCTTTCAAGGTGGAGGCACAGATACGCAGTATTTT
TRBD1	-	16	TRBV7-3	TRBJ1-1	CASSQLGTGRFDEAFF	TGTGCCAGCAGCCAGCTCGGGACAGGGAGGTTTGATGAAGCTTTCTTT
TRBD1	-	14	TRBV7-2	TRBJ1-1	CASSPEQGDTEAFF	TGTGCCAGCAGCCCAGAGCAGGGGGACACTGAAGCTTTCTTT
TRBD1	-	13	TRBV6-5	TRBJ2-7	CASSRDSIYEQYF	TGTGCCAGCAGTCGGGACAGTATCTACGAGCAGTACTTC
TRBD1	-	15	TRBV18	TRBJ1-3	CASSPDRGSGNTIYF	TGTGCCAGCTCACCAGACAGGGGCTCTGGAAACACCATATATTTT
TRBD2	-	20	TRBV2	TRBJ2-5	CASSDTAISGPAGRLGEQYF	TGTGCCAGCAGTGATACCGCAATTAGCGGCCCAGCGGGAAGGCTCGGGGAGCAGTACTTC